This T cell receptor (beta chain) was sequenced for a study of tumor-infiltrating lymphocytes in primary liver carcinoma (TCRdb year 2017). About the investigation overall: Hepatocellular carcinoma (four) or combined HCC and intrahepatic cholangiocarcinoma (one) was present in the five patients, who were three men and two women aged 30 to 69 years. Each sample produced about 3.5 to 7.13 million productive TCRbeta reads, and read depth showed no significant difference between tissue types. To link TCRbeta repertoire diversity to the local molecular phenotype, the 25 or so tumor region samples were profiled with Agilent mRNA microarrays. Across five regions of each liver tumor, along with adjacent normal tissue and blood, the study brought together TCRbeta repertoire sequencing, expression microarrays and whole-exome sequencing. Tumors of the five patients were stage T1-T3 N0M0 with maximum diameters of about 4 to 10 cm. Technical replicate repertoires showed high reproducibility, with mean shared-clone rates about 0.92 and correlation coefficients above 0.95. A total of around 35 specimens from 5 patients, comprising around 25 tumor regions, 5 adjacent noncancerous liver tissues and 5 peripheral blood samples, were covered by TCRbeta repertoire sequencing. What the study reported, not specific to this receptor: Because sequencing covered only the TCR beta chain and unpaired alpha chains were not captured, true repertoire diversity is likely underestimated. Compared with blood, tumors had a significantly larger share of the repertoire taken up by the top 250 clones (p = 0.039). Pairs of tumor regions showed greater repertoire overlap (mean around 36%) than tumor-adjacent pairs (around 17%) or tumor-blood pairs (approximately 15%), which is consistent with antigen-driven expansion. Only about 7-25% of top clones were found in all five regions of a tumor, suggesting spatial heterogeneity of tumor-infiltrating T cells. With just a few patients in the study, the authors point out that the findings should be validated in a larger study. Comparison of CD4+ and CD8+ T cell repertoires was precluded by the use of bulk unsorted samples.

This clonotype was counted between two and nine times. Its binding antigen is unknown. No base-level quality is on record; no much larger clone is a single base apart. TCRbeta-specific cDNA was reverse-transcribed from around 0.45 ug total RNA using a constant-region primer and ProtoScript II reverse transcriptase. Construction of the TCRbeta libraries relied on three nested rounds of multiplex PCR, following a slightly modified ARM-PCR procedure. Each of the first two PCR rounds ran for about 11 cycles using multiplex TRBV1-TRBV30 forward primers together with a Cbeta reverse primer. A final 25-cycle PCR with Deep VentR polymerase added sample barcodes and Illumina adapters. Before sequencing, amplicons of 200-500 bp were purified from gel using a QIAquick gel extraction kit. The TCRbeta amplicons were sequenced with 250-bp paired-end reads on an Illumina HiSeq 2500. From the authors' description of their analysis: Trimmomatic v0.33 was used to quality-trim the reads, and FLASH v1.2.11 was used to merge paired reads so that full CDR3 sequences could be recovered. V, D and J germline segments were assigned to the rearranged TCRbeta sequences by MiGEC v1.2.1b. Clonotype statistics, along with Shannon-Wiener diversity indices, were calculated using VDJtools v1.0.0. To reduce sampling bias, subsequent analyses other than the diversity analysis used only the 250 most abundant clonotypes in each sample. The public reads were run again by TCRdb, first through fastp at Q25 and then through MiXCR, and only productive beta chains were kept. Entries are consolidated by CDR3 protein sequence, retaining the most common genes and DNA. What appears here as the V and J calls and clone size reflects TCRdb's work, not the paper's. The sample table holds 70,000 to 95,000 distinct CDR3 sequences, of which 55% to 75% were seen once. Roughly 26% of the sample comes from the top ten.

Looking up the germline V gene (reference sequence) yields CDR1 DFQATT and CDR2 SNEGSKA. Counted from cysteine to phenylalanine, this CDR3 has 13 amino acids. Of all the DNA, just the CDR3 is kept, 39 bases in frame from base 1. V was cut back by 6 bases and J by 5 bases, leaving a gap of 14 bases between them. Without any cell sorting, total RNA and DNA were extracted together from approximately 22-30 mg of bulk tissue using the AllPrep DNA/RNA mini kit. About five patients with histopathologically diagnosed primary liver carcinoma underwent surgical resection in China between late 2015 and 2016. Chronic HBV infection was present in the patients, and the patients were treatment-naive at sampling. Five spatially separated regions were sampled per tumor: superior, inferior, left-lateral and right-lateral poles, plus the tumor centre. According to histology, viable tumor cells made up more than 85% of every tumor sample. Fresh tumor and adjacent tissue pieces were bisected; one half was stored in RNAlater at -80°C, the other sent for histology.

The receptor's source is a man aged 40-50 years with primary liver carcinoma and hepatitis B virus infection. The chain employs TRBV20-1 and TRBJ2-1; 5 matching bases give a weak D call of TRBD2. The sequencing sample was made of liver tumor tissue from sampling region 4. Per the publication, the cell subset or site label means: tumor region T4, right-lateral pole. The CDR3 protein is CSASKGVHNEQFF. The sequence in DNA is TGCAGTGCCTCGAAGGGAGTCCACAATGAGCAGTTCTTC.